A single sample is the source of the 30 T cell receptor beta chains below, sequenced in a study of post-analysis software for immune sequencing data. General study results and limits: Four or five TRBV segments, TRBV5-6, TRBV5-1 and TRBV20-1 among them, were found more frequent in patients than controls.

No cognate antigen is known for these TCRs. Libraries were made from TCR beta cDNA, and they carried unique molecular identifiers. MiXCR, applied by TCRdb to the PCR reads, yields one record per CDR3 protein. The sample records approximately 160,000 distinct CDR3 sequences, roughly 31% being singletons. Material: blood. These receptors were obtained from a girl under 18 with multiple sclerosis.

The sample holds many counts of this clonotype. CDR3 region: CASSDSGAGVHGYTF. In DNA, the CDR3 is TGTGCCAGCAGTGACTCAGGGGCCGGTGTCCATGGCTACACCTTC. The chain couples TRBV6-4 to TRBJ1-2, with a weak D call TRBD1 (5 bases). V lost 0 bases and J lost 6, with 14 bases in between. CDR3 length: 15 residues. Germline CDR1 reads MRHNA; CDR2 reads SNTAGT.

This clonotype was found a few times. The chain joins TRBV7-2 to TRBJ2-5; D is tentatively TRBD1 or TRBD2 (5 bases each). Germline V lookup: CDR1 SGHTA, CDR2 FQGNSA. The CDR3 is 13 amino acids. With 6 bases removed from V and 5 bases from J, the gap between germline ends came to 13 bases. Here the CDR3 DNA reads TGTGCCAGCAGATCATTGGGGGTCGAGACCCAGTACTTC. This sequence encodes CASRSLGVETQYF.

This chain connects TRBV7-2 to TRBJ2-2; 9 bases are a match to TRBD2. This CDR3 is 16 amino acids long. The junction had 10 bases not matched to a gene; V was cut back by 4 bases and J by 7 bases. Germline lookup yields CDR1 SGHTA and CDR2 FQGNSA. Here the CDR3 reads CASSSGVAGVVGELFF. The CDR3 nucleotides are TGTGCCAGCAGCTCCGGGGTAGCGGGAGTAGTCGGGGAGCTGTTTTTT. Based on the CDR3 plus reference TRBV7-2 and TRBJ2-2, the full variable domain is GAGVSQSPSNKVTEKGKDVELRCDPISGHTALYWYRQSLGQGLEFLIYFQGNSAPDKSGLPSDRFSAERTGGSVSTLTIQRTQQEDSAVYLCASSSGVAGVVGELFFGEGSRLTVL.

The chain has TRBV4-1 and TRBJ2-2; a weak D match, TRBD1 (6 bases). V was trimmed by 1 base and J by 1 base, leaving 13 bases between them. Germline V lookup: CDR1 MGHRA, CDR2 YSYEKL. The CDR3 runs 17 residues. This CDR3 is CASSQGPKQGNTGELFF. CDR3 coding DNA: TGCGCCAGCAGCCAAGGGCCAAAACAGGGGAACACCGGGGAGCTGTTTTTT.

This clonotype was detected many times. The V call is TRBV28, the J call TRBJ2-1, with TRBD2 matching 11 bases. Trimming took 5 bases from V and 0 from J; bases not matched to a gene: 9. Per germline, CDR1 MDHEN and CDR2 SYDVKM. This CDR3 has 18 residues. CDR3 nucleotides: TGTGCCAGCAGTACTAAGAGACTAGCGGGATACTCCTACAATGAGCAGTTCTTC. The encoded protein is CASSTKRLAGYSYNEQFF.

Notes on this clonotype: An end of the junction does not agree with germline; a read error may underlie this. CDR3 amino acids: CASSLGQGQNNGQFF. The CDR3 region has the DNA TGTGCCAGCAGCTTAGGGCAGGGCCAGAACAATGGGCAGTTCTTC. V and J are TRBV5-6 and TRBJ2-1; perhaps TRBD1 as D (5 bases). CDR1 is SGHDT, CDR2 YYEEEE, per germline. The CDR3 loop spans 15 amino acids.

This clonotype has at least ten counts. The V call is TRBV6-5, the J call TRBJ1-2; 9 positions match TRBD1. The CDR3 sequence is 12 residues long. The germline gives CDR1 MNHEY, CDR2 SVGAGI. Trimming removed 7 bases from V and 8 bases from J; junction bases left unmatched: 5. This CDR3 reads CASTETGGGYTF. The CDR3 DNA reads TGTGCCAGCACTGAGACAGGGGGGGGCTACACCTTC.

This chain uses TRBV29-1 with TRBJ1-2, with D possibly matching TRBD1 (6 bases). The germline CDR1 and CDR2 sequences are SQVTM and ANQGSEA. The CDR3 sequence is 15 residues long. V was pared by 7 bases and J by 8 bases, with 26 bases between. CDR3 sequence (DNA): TGCAGCGCTGCGGTTTGGGGGACATCCGATCCGGGCTACACCTTC. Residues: CSAAVWGTSDPGYTF. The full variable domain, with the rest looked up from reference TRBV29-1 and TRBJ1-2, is SAVISQKPSRDICQRGTSLTIQCQVDSQVTMMFWYRQQPGQSLTLIATANQGSEATYESGFVIDKFPISRPNLTFSTLTVSNMSPEDSSIYLCSAAVWGTSDPGYTFGSGTRLTVV.

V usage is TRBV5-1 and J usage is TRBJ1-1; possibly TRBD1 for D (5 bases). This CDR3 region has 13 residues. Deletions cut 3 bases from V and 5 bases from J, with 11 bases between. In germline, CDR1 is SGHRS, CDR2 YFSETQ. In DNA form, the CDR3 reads TGCGCCAGCAGCTGGGGGTCGAAGACTGAAGCTTTCTTT. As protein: CASSWGSKTEAFF.

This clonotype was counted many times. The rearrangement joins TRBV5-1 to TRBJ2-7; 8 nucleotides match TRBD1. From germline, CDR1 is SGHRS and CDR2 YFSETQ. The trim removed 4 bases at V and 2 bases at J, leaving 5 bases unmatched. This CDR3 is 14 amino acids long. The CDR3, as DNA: TGCGCCAGCAGCCCAGGACAGGGACCCTACGAGCAGTACTTC. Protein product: CASSPGQGPYEQYF. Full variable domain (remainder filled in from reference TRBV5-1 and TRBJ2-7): KAGVTQTPRYLIKTRGQQVTLSCSPISGHRSVSWYQQTPGQGLQFLFEYFSETQRNKGNFPGRFSGRQFSNSRSEMNVSTLELGDSALYLCASSPGQGPYEQYFGPGTRLTVT.

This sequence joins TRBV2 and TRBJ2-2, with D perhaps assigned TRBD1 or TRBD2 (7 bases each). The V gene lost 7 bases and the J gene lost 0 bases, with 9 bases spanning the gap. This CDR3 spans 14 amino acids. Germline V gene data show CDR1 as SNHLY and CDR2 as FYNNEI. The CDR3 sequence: CASTGGANTGELFF. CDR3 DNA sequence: TGTGCCAGCACAGGGGGGGCGAACACCGGGGAGCTGTTTTTT. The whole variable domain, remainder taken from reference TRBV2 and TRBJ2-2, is EPEVTQTPSHQVTQMGQEVILRCVPISNHLYFYWYRQILGQKVEFLVSFYNNEISEKSEIFDDQFSVERPDGSNFTLKIRSTKLEDSAMYFCASTGGANTGELFFGEGSRLTVL.

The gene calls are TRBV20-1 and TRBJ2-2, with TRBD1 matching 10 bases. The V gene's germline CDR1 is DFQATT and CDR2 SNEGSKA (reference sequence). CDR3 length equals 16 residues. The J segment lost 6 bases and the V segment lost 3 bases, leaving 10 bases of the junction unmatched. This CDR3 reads CSAREPGQGFAGELFF. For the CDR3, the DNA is TGCAGTGCTAGGGAACCGGGACAGGGGTTTGCCGGGGAGCTGTTTTTT.

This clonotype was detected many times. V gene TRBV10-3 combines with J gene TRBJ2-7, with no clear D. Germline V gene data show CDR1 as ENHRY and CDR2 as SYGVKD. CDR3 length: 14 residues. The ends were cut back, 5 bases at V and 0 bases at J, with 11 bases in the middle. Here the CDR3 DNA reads TGTGCCATCAGTAGGGAACCGGTCTCCTACGAGCAGTACTTC. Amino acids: CAISREPVSYEQYF.

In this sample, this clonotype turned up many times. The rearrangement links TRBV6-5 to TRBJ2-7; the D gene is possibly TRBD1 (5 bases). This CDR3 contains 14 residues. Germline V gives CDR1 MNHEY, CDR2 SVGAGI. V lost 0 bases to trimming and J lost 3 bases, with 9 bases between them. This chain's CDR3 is CASSYSLTGYEQYF. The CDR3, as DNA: TGTGCCAGCAGTTACTCTTTAACAGGCTACGAGCAGTACTTC.

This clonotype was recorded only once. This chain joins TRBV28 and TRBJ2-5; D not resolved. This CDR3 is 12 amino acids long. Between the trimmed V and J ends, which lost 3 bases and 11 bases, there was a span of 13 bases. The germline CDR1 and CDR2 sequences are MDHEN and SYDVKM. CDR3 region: CASSFGFNGQYF. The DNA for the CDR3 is TGTGCCAGCAGTTTTGGCTTCAATGGGCAGTACTTC. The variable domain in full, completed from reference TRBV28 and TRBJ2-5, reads DVKVTQSSRYLVKRTGEKVFLECVQDMDHENMFWYRQDPGLGLRLIYFSYDVKMKEKGDIPEGYSVSREKKERFSLILESASTNQTSMYLCASSFGFNGQYFGPGTRLLVL.

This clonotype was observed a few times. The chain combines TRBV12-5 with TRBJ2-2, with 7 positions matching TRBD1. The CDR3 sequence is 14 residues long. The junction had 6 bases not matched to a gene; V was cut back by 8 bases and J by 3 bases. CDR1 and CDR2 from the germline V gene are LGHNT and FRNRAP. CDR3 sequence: CASCRTGDTGELFF. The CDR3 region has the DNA TGTGCTAGTTGCCGGACAGGAGACACCGGGGAGCTGTTTTTT.

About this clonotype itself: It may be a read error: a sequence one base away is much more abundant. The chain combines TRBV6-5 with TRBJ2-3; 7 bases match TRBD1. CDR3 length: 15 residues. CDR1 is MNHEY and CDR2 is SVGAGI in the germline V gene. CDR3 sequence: CASSETGTETDTRYF. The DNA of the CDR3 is TGTGCCAGCAGTGAAACCGGGACAGAAACAGATACGCGGTATTTT.

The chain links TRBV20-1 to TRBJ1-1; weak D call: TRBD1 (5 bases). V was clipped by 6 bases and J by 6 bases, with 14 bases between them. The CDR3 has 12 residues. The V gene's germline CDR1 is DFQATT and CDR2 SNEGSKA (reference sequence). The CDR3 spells CSASDSRAEAFF. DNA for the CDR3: TGCAGTGCAAGCGACAGCCGGGCTGAAGCTTTCTTT.

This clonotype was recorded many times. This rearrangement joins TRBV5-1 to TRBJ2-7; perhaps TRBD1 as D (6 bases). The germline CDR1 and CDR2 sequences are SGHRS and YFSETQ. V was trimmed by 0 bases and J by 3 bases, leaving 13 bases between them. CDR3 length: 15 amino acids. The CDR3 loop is CASSLAGQWIYEQYF. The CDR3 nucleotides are TGCGCCAGCAGCTTGGCCGGACAGTGGATCTACGAGCAGTACTTC.

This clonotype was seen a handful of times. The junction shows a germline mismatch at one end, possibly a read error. CDR3 DNA: TGTGCCAGCAGTTTAGGGGAATTGAGCAATGGGCAGTTCTTC. Its translation is CASSLGELSNGQFF. This chain links TRBV12-3 or TRBV12-4 with TRBJ2-1, with D unclear. This CDR3 is built from 14 residues.

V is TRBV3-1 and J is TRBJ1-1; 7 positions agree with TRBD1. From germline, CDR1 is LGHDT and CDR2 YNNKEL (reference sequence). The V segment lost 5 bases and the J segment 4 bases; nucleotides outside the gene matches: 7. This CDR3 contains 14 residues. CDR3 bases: TGTGCCAGCAGCAGGGGGCGGTCGTCCACTGAAGCTTTCTTT. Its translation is CASSRGRSSTEAFF.

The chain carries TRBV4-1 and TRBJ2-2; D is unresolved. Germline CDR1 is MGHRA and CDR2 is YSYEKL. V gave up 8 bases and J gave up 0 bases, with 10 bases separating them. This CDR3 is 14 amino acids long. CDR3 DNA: TGCGCCAGCGGTGACTCTGCGAACACCGGGGAGCTGTTTTTT. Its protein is CASGDSANTGELFF.

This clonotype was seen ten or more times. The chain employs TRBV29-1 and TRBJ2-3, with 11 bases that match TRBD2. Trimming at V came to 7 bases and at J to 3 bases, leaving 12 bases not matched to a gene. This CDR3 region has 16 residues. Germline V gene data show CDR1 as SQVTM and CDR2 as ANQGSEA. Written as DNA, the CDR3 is TGCAGCGCCTATAGCGGGAGGGCCGTAGAGACAGATACGCAGTATTTT. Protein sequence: CSAYSGRAVETDTQYF.

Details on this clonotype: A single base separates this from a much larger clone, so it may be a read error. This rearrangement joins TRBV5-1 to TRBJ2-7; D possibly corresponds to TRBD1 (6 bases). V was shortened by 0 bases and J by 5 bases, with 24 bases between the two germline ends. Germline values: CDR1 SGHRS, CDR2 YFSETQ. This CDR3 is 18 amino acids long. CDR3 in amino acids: CASSLAGTRGIPGHEQYF. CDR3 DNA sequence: TGCGCCAGCAGCTTGGCCGGAACTAGGGGGATCCCGGGCCACGAGCAGTACTTC.

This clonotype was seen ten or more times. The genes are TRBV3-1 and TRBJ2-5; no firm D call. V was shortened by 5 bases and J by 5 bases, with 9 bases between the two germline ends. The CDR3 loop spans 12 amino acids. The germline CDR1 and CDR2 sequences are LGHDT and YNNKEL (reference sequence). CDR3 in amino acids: CASSTIPETQYF. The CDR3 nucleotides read TGTGCCAGCAGCACTATCCCCGAGACCCAGTACTTC.

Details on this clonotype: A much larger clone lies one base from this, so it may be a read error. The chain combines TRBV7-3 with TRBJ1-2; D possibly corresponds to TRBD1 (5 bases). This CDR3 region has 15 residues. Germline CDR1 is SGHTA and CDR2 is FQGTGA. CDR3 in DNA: TGTGCCAGCAGCCCCGGGGGAGGACCAAACTATGACTACACCTTC. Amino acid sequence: CASSPGGGPNYDYTF.

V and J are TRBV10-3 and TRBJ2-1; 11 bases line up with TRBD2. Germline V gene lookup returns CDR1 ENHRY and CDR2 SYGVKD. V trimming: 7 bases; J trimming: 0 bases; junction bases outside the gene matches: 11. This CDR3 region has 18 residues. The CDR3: CAINIGLAGPDSYNEQFF. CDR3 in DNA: TGTGCCATCAACATAGGACTAGCGGGCCCCGACTCCTACAATGAGCAGTTCTTC.

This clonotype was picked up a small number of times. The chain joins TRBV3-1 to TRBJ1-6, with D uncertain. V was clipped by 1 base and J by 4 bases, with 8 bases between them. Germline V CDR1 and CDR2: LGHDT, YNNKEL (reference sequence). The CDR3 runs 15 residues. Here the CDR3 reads CASSQGSVYNSPLHF. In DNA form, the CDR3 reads TGTGCCAGCAGCCAAGGTTCGGTTTATAATTCACCCCTCCACTTT.

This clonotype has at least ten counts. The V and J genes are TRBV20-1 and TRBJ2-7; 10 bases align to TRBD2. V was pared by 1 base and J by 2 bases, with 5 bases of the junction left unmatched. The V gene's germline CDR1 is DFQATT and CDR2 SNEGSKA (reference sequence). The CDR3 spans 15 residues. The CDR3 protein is CSARGGLADTYEQYF. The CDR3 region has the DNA TGCAGTGCTAGAGGAGGACTAGCGGACACCTACGAGCAGTACTTC.

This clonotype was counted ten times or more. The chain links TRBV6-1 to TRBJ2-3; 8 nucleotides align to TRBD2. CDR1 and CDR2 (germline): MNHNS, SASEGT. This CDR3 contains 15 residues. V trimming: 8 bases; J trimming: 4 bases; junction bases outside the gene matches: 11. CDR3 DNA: TGTGCCAGCGGGACGGGCCCAGCGGGGGCAGATACGCAGTATTTT. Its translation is CASGTGPAGADTQYF.